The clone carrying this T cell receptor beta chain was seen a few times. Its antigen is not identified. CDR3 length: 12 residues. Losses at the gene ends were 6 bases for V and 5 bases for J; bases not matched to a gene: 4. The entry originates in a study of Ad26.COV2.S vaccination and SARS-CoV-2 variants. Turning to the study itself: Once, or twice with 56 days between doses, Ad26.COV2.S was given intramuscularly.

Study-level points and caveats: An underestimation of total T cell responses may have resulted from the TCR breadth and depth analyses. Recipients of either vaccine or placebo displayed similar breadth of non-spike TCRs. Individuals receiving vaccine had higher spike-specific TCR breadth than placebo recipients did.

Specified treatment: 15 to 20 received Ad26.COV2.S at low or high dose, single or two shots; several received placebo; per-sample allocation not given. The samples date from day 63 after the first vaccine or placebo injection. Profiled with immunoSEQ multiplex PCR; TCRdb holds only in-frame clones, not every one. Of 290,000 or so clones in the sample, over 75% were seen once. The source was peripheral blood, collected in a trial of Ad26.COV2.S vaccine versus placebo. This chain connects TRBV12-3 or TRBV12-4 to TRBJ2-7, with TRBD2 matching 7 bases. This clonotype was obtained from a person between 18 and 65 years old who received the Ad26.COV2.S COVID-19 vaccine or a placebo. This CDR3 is CASRAGWDEQYF. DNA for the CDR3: TGTGCCAGCAGAGCGGGATGGGACGAGCAGTACTTC.